This T cell receptor beta chain was observed in a study of blood T cells in healthy people across ages (dated by TCRdb to between 2014 and 2017). About the study as a whole: In model experiments, template switching captured roughly one uniquely barcoded TCR beta cDNA molecule for every two T cells. The donors were divided into four age groups: young (average roughly 15 years), middle-aged (about 40), aged (approximately 59) and long-lived (82). To avoid experimental bias, donors of different ages were spread randomly across the sequencing lanes. To track age-related changes in TCR beta repertoire diversity, the study relied on deep sequencing normalized with unique cDNA molecular identifiers. Using the same blood draw, the study looked at two additional independent replicas of 1 million unique cDNA reads for two donors, one aged 18 to 30 and the other aged 80 or older.

Systemically healthy Caucasian individuals from Russia, approximately 39 in total and aged roughly 6 to 95 years, were included as donors. Around 9.8 milliliters of peripheral blood were collected from each donor into EDTA-treated Vacutainer tubes. Ficoll-Paque density-gradient centrifugation was used to isolate PBMCs, with at least 7 million obtained per sample. Total RNA, at least 6 micrograms per sample, was extracted from PBMCs with Trizol reagent. For every donor, flow cytometry on a PBMC aliquot measured the percentage of naive CD45RAhigh/CD27high T cells. Study-wide findings and limitations: Estimates of total diversity based on one million sequenced T cells were regarded as lower bounds and as underestimates. Observed TCR beta diversity correlated strongly with the percentage of naive T cells measured by flow cytometry. As age increased, observed TCR beta diversity per million T cells dropped in a roughly linear way, and a significant reduction was already evident by age about 40. Since profiling was done on bulk unsorted PBMCs, naive and antigen-experienced compartments could not be conclusively compared. The long-lived group showed more naive CD4+ T cells, fewer expanded clones and increased TCR diversity than the aged group, suggesting age selection. Because donor CMV infection status was unknown, age-related changes in expanded clonotypes were potentially confounded.

The library was obtained by 5' RACE. For sequencing, an Illumina HiSeq 2500 was employed. The second PCR ran for roughly 6 to 11 cycles and used a J-beta primer mix along with a sample-barcoded 5' primer. A unique molecular identifier was introduced onto each TCR beta cDNA molecule by a template-switch 5' adaptor carrying 12 random nucleotides. Each sample yielded at least 3 million CDR3-containing paired-end reads. The Mint cDNA synthesis kit, primed by a TRBC-specific oligonucleotide, was used to synthesize first-strand cDNA from all RNA. Following uracil-DNA glycosylase treatment, a first 18-cycle PCR with universal primers M1SS and BC2_uni_R was performed on all cDNA. Under the source paper's analysis protocol: For normalization, 1 million high-quality reads were randomly selected from each sample, with every read carrying a distinct molecular identifier. Instead of being binned into consensus sequences, reads with shared molecular identifiers were discarded. MiTCR, with a Q25 quality threshold and the strictest error-elimination algorithm, was used for CDR3 identification, clonotype clustering and error correction. Lower-bound total TCR beta diversity was estimated with a nonparametric unseen species model using Euler transformation. TCRdb ran its own pipeline on the public reads, namely fastp trimming at Q25 and MiXCR clone calling, and kept in-frame beta chains. CDR3 protein sequences are deduplicated, and each keeps its most common genes and DNA. The V and J calls and clone size are TCRdb's, not the authors'. Recorded for this sample are roughly 1,700,000 distinct CDR3 sequences; 25% to 30% of them occurred a single time. 6.5% to 8.5% of the sample rests with the top ten.

Points on this clonotype: Which antigen it targets is not known. This may stem from a read error, because a much larger clone lies one nucleotide away.

Cut back by 0 bases and 7 bases, the V and J ends lie 15 bases apart. The cysteine opens and the phenylalanine closes a CDR3 of 15 amino acids. The retained sequence is limited to the CDR3, 45 bases, with the frame set at the first base. The receptor was isolated from a woman in her 30s in good health. The specimen sequenced was blood. The sequence joins TRBV12-3 or TRBV12-4 to TRBJ2-5; the D gene is perhaps TRBD1 or TRBD2, as each covers 5 bases. The nucleotide sequence reads as follows: TGTGCCAGCAGTTTAGCGCTTCAGGGACGGGGGACCCAGTACTTC. Its amino acids are CASSLALQGRGTQYF.